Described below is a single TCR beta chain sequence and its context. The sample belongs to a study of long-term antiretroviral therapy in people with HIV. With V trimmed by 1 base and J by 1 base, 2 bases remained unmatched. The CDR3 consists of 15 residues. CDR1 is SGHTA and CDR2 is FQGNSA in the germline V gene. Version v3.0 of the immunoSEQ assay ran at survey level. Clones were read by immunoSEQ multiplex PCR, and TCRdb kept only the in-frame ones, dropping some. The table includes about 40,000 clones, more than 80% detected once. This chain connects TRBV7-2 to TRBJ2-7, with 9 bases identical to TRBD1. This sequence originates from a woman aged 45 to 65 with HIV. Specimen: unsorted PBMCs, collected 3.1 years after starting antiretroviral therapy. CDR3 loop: CASSLGTGASYEQYF. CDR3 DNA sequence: TGTGCCAGCAGCTTAGGGACAGGGGCATCCTACGAGCAGTACTTC.